The 30 T cell receptor beta chains in this list originate from one sample, sequenced in a study of blood T cell repertoires in COVID-19. TCRdb's copy holds only in-frame clones and misses some; the assay was immunoSEQ multiplex PCR. The table shows roughly 60,000 clones, with 88% occurring only once. The sample consisted of peripheral blood. The receptor source for this set is a man aged 55 to 69 with active COVID-19.

The chain joins TRBV11-2 to TRBJ2-7; 12 bases are shared with TRBD2. This CDR3 is built from 17 residues. CDR1 and CDR2 (germline): SGHAT, FQNNGV. Losses at the gene ends were 0 bases for V and 4 bases for J; bases not matched to a gene: 7. The CDR3 is CASSLEYATSGSYEQYF. The CDR3 nucleotides are TGTGCCAGCAGCTTAGAATATGCGACTAGCGGGAGTTACGAGCAGTACTTC.

The chain joins TRBV20-1 to TRBJ2-1; 10 bases are a match to TRBD2. This CDR3 contains 15 residues. Losses at the gene ends were 3 bases for V and 5 bases for J; bases not matched to a gene: 7. The germline CDR1 and CDR2 sequences are DFQATT and SNEGSKA (reference sequence). For the CDR3, the DNA is TGCAGTGCTAGTGGGCTAGCGGGGGTTAACAATGAGCAGTTCTTC. Its translation: CSASGLAGVNNEQFF.

The CDR3, as DNA: TGTGCCAGCAGCTTACCAGGGGCGTCGGGCACTGAAGCTTTCTTT. Translation gives CASSLPGASGTEAFF. This chain links TRBV7-8 with TRBJ1-1; D perhaps matches TRBD1 (6 bases). Germline V gives CDR1 SGHVS, CDR2 FQNEAQ. The V end lost 2 bases, the J end lost 4 bases, and 14 bases lay between the germline ends. This CDR3 region has 15 residues.

The gene calls are TRBV6-1 and TRBJ1-2; weak D call: TRBD1 (5 bases). V was pared by 1 base and J by 4 bases, with 16 bases between. Looked up from germline, CDR1 is MNHNS and CDR2 is SASEGT. CDR3 size: 16 residues. This CDR3 reads CASSEVWGDNTYGYTF. The CDR3 region has the DNA TGTGCCAGCAGTGAAGTATGGGGGGATAATACCTATGGCTACACCTTC.

The chain joins TRBV24-1 to TRBJ2-1; TRBD1 aligns across 7 bases. The CDR3 loop spans 12 amino acids. Germline V CDR1 and CDR2: KGHDR, SFDVKD. J gave up 8 bases and V 5 bases, and 2 bases lay outside the gene matches. The CDR3 is CATSGDRYEQFF. The CDR3 nucleotides are TGTGCCACCAGTGGGGACAGATATGAGCAGTTCTTC.

The J gene is TRBJ2-1, the V gene TRBV6-5, with 7 bases that match TRBD2. The germline CDR1 and CDR2 sequences are MNHEY and SVGAGI. This CDR3 contains 12 residues. V was pared by 8 bases and J by 9 bases, with 7 bases of the junction left unmatched. DNA for the CDR3: TGTGCCAGCTGGGGGGGAGTAAGTGAGCAGTTCTTC. It encodes CASWGGVSEQFF.

The chain combines TRBV5-1 with TRBJ2-5; D not resolved. V was shortened by 0 bases and J by 5 bases, with 17 bases between the two germline ends. This CDR3 is built from 16 residues. Germline CDR1 reads SGHRS; CDR2 reads YFSETQ. The CDR3 nucleotides are TGCGCCAGCAGCTTGGGCGTTCGTTCCGATATGGAGACCCAGTACTTC. As protein: CASSLGVRSDMETQYF.

The chain uses TRBV30 and TRBJ2-1; 8 bases agree with TRBD1. This CDR3 has 12 amino acids. Per germline, CDR1 GTSNPN and CDR2 SVGIG (reference sequence). V was clipped by 2 bases and J by 7 bases; unmatched bases: 1. DNA for the CDR3: TGTGCCTGGAGTACAGGGGGTAATGAGCAGTTCTTC. This codes for CAWSTGGNEQFF. The full variable domain, completed using reference TRBV30 and TRBJ2-1, is SQTIHQWPATLVQPVGSPLSLECTVEGTSNPNLYWYRQAAGRGLQLLFYSVGIGQISSEVPQNLSASRPQDRQFILSSKKLLLSDSGFYLCAWSTGGNEQFFGPGTRLTVL.

This chain links TRBV19 with TRBJ2-2; TRBD1 aligns across 9 bases. In germline, CDR1 is LNHDA, CDR2 SQIVND (reference sequence). V lost 7 bases, J lost 7 bases, and 7 bases stayed unmatched. The CDR3 has 14 amino acids. CDR3 residues: CASTGTGMVGELFF. The CDR3 region has the DNA TGTGCCAGTACCGGGACAGGGATGGTCGGGGAGCTGTTTTTT.

The V gene is TRBV6-6, the J gene TRBJ2-1, with 10 bases fitting TRBD2. Germline CDR1 reads MNHNY; CDR2 reads SVGAGI (reference sequence). The CDR3 has 14 amino acids. The ends lost 6 bases at V and 9 bases at J; junction bases unmatched: 8. This CDR3 is CASRGIAGGGEQFF. The CDR3 region has the DNA TGTGCCAGCAGGGGTATAGCGGGAGGCGGTGAGCAGTTCTTC.

The CDR3 nucleotides are TGTGCCAGCAGCTCGGGACAGCACACCGGGGAGCTGTTTTTT. Protein sequence: CASSSGQHTGELFF. The chain recombines TRBV7-3 with TRBJ2-2, with 7 nucleotides matching TRBD1. The CDR3 is 14 amino acids. The germline V gene has CDR1 SGHTA and CDR2 FQGTGA. Trimming at V came to 4 bases and at J to 3 bases, leaving 2 bases not matched to a gene.

J is TRBJ1-2 and V is TRBV6-5; 7 bases match TRBD1. J gave up 3 bases and V 0 bases, and 7 bases lay outside the gene matches. The CDR3 is 16 amino acids. Germline V gene sequence: CDR1 MNHEY, CDR2 SVGAGI. The CDR3 protein is CASSYSITGDYYGYTF. The CDR3 nucleotides are TGTGCCAGCAGTTACTCGATCACAGGGGATTACTATGGCTACACCTTC.

The chain couples TRBV10-2 to TRBJ1-2; D is unclear. The germline V gene has CDR1 WSHSY and CDR2 SAAADI. This CDR3 comprises 15 residues. The ends were cut back, 0 bases at V and 4 bases at J, with 12 bases in the middle. For the CDR3, the DNA is TGCGCCAGCAGTGAGTCAGGCGGGAGGTCCTATGGCTACACCTTC. This codes for CASSESGGRSYGYTF.

This chain uses TRBV10-3 with TRBJ2-7; the D gene is possibly TRBD2 (6 bases). Deletions cut 3 bases from V and 1 base from J, with 10 bases between. The CDR3 extends over 14 amino acids. The germline V gene encodes CDR1 ENHRY and CDR2 SYGVKD. CDR3 coding DNA: TGTGCCATCAGTGACGGGAGAGTTTCCTACGAGCAGTACTTC. Its protein product is CAISDGRVSYEQYF.

The rearrangement links TRBV7-8 to TRBJ1-1, with no clear D. V shed 2 bases and J shed 7 bases, with 11 bases lying between them. Looked up from germline, CDR1 is SGHVS and CDR2 is FQNEAQ. The CDR3 is 13 residues long. The CDR3 nucleotides read TGTGCCAGCAGCTTAAGGGCGGGCCTTGAAGCTTTCTTT. Translating it yields CASSLRAGLEAFF.

The rearrangement uses TRBV12-5 and TRBJ2-3, with 8 bases fitting TRBD2. The junction had 11 bases not matched to a gene; V was cut back by 8 bases and J by 4 bases. This CDR3 has 15 residues. Germline CDR1 and CDR2: LGHNT and FRNRAP. CDR3 in DNA: TGTGCTAGTCTTATTAGCGGGGAGTTTCCAGATACGCAGTATTTT. Protein sequence: CASLISGEFPDTQYF.

This clone was detected only a few times. The chain employs TRBV6-6 and TRBJ2-2, with 7 nucleotides matching TRBD2. This CDR3 region has 15 residues. From germline, CDR1 is MNHNY and CDR2 SVGAGI (reference sequence). J was trimmed by 4 bases and V by 2 bases; bases with no gene match: 4. CDR3 nucleotide sequence: TGTGCCAGCAGTTACGGTGGGAGGGCCACCGGGGAGCTGTTTTTT. It yields the protein CASSYGGRATGELFF.

V and J are TRBV11-2 and TRBJ2-1; no clear D gene. The germline V and J ends were trimmed by 5 bases and 5 bases, with 7 bases remaining between them. This CDR3 region has 12 residues. CDR1 SGHAT and CDR2 FQNNGV come from the germline V gene. Written as DNA, the CDR3 is TGTGCCAGCAGCCTTAGTGACAATGAGCAGTTCTTC. This sequence encodes CASSLSDNEQFF.

V and J are TRBV18 and TRBJ1-1; TRBD1 is a possible D gene (5 bases). V was trimmed by 2 bases and J by 4 bases, leaving 11 bases between them. The CDR3 is 14 residues long. Germline CDR1 KGHSH, CDR2 LQKENI. The CDR3 DNA is TGTGCCAGCTCACCAGCGGGGGTAGGCACTGAAGCTTTCTTT. Translation: CASSPAGVGTEAFF.

The genes are TRBV19 and TRBJ2-7, with 8 bases aligning to TRBD1. This CDR3 contains 15 residues. Per the germline V gene, CDR1 is LNHDA and CDR2 is SQIVND (reference sequence). The J segment lost 2 bases and the V segment lost 4 bases, leaving 7 bases of the junction unmatched. The CDR3 DNA reads as TGTGCCAGTAGTACCTCAGGGGGCGCAACCTACGAGCAGTACTTC. Translation gives CASSTSGGATYEQYF.

The rearrangement uses TRBV9 and TRBJ1-1; TRBD1 is a possible D gene (5 bases). Trimming left V 4 bases short and J 1 base short, with 14 bases between. Germline values: CDR1 SGDLS, CDR2 YYNGEE. The CDR3 consists of 15 residues. The CDR3 coding sequence is TGTGCCAGCAGCCCGAAGGGACTGTCGAACACTGAAGCTTTCTTT. It specifies CASSPKGLSNTEAFF.

The gene calls are TRBV7-9 and TRBJ2-7, with D possibly matching TRBD2 (5 bases). The V gene lost 5 bases and the J gene lost 5 bases, with 19 bases spanning the gap. The V gene's germline CDR1 is SEHNR and CDR2 FQNEAQ (reference sequence). There are 15 residues in the CDR3. CDR3 sequence reads: CASSPWTGKVNEQYF. Here the CDR3 DNA reads TGTGCCAGCAGCCCGTGGACGGGGAAGGTAAACGAGCAGTACTTC.

The chain carries TRBV19 and TRBJ2-3; 8 nucleotides line up with TRBD2. The CDR3 extends over 16 amino acids. The junction had 7 bases not matched to a gene; V was cut back by 2 bases and J by 3 bases. Per germline, CDR1 LNHDA and CDR2 SQIVND (reference sequence). The CDR3 is CASSIRLSGRTDTQYF. The CDR3 nucleotides read TGTGCCAGTAGTATACGCTTGAGCGGGAGAACAGATACGCAGTATTTT.

The rearrangement links TRBV9 to TRBJ2-3; TRBD2 aligns across 7 bases. This CDR3 contains 13 residues. The germline CDR1 and CDR2 sequences are SGDLS and YYNGEE. V lost 5 bases, J lost 6 bases, and 6 bases stayed unmatched. CDR3 sequence reads: CASSVTSSDTQYF. In DNA, the CDR3 is TGTGCCAGCAGTGTGACTAGCTCGGATACGCAGTATTTT.

DNA of the CDR3: TGTGCCAGCAGCCAGGGCGGCTCTGGGGCCAACGTCCTGACTTTC. Residues: CASSQGGSGANVLTF. This rearrangement joins TRBV7-3 to TRBJ2-6; the D gene is possibly TRBD1 (5 bases). Looked up from germline, CDR1 is SGHTA and CDR2 is FQGTGA. V shed 5 bases and J shed 0 bases, with 8 bases lying between them. This CDR3 contains 15 residues.

The V gene is TRBV19, the J gene TRBJ2-7, with 7 bases aligning to TRBD1. The ends lost 6 bases at V and 4 bases at J; junction bases unmatched: 15. Germline V lookup: CDR1 LNHDA, CDR2 SQIVND (reference sequence). The CDR3 consists of 16 residues. The CDR3, as DNA: TGTGCCAGTAGCCGACAGGGTGCGGGTCAGGCGTACGAGCAGTACTTC. It yields the protein CASSRQGAGQAYEQYF.

This clone occurred a few times. This chain uses TRBV18 with TRBJ2-3, with D uncertain. Germline assignment: CDR1 KGHSH and CDR2 LQKENI. CDR3 length: 13 residues. V lost 4 bases to trimming and J lost 6 bases, with 11 bases between them. Here the CDR3 DNA reads TGTGCCAGCTCACTGAGACCGAGGGATACGCAGTATTTT. Its protein product is CASSLRPRDTQYF.

The J gene is TRBJ1-6, the V gene TRBV6-5, with 9 bases that match TRBD1. Germline CDR1 MNHEY, CDR2 SVGAGI. The CDR3 extends over 15 amino acids. V was clipped by 3 bases and J by 10 bases; unmatched bases: 7. The CDR3 coding sequence is TGTGCCAGCAGTTATGCTCGGACAGGGGAATCACCCCTCCACTTT. Translated: CASSYARTGESPLHF.

The chain couples TRBV2 to TRBJ2-3; 11 nucleotides agree with TRBD2. Germline-derived CDR1 and CDR2 are SNHLY and FYNNEI. Germline trimming cut 2 bases from V and 7 bases from J; bases unmatched to any gene: 5. CDR3 length: 15 residues. Here the CDR3 DNA reads TGTGCCAGCAGTGAATTAGCGGGAGGGCCGTATACGCAGTATTTT. It codes for CASSELAGGPYTQYF.

The chain couples TRBV25-1 to TRBJ2-3; possibly TRBD2 for D (6 bases). V was pared by 3 bases and J by 1 base, with 20 bases between. CDR3 length: 18 amino acids. Germline CDR1 MGHDK, CDR2 SYGVNS. The CDR3 loop reads CASSERGGTPFGTDTQYF. The CDR3 DNA is TGTGCCAGCAGTGAGCGGGGCGGGACGCCTTTTGGCACAGATACGCAGTATTTT.